One sample yielded the 28 T cell receptor beta chains listed below, sequenced in a study of early T cells in non-severe SARS-CoV-2 infection. One entry per CDR3 protein results from TCRdb running MiXCR on the 5' RACE reads. The sample yields approximately 81,000 distinct CDR3 sequences, 11% to 15% seen once. Material: whole blood. The origin of the receptors is an adult who was a healthcare worker with PCR-confirmed SARS-CoV-2 infection or an uninfected control (not recorded which).

The table lists this clonotype with many counts. The chain links TRBV7-6 to TRBJ2-1; weak D call: TRBD2 (5 bases). This CDR3 spans 18 amino acids. The V end lost 2 bases, the J end lost 0 bases, and 17 bases lay between the germline ends. Germline V gene lookup returns CDR1 SGHVS and CDR2 FNYEAQ. The DNA of the CDR3 is TGTGCCAGCAGCTTAACGGTCGTTAGAGGGAGCTCCTACAATGAGCAGTTCTTC. Residues: CASSLTVVRGSSYNEQFF.

This clonotype was observed at least ten times. The chain carries TRBV5-3 and TRBJ2-2, with 11 bases matching TRBD2. TRBV5-3 is given ORF status, its function remaining uncertain. The CDR3 runs 17 residues. V lost 6 bases, J lost 2 bases, and 9 bases stayed unmatched. The CDR3 DNA follows: TGTGCCAGAACTAAAGGGACTAGCGGAGAAAACACCGGGGAGCTGTTTTTT. It yields the protein CARTKGTSGENTGELFF.

This clonotype was detected a few times. J is TRBJ2-1 and V is TRBV19; D possibly corresponds to TRBD2 (6 bases). The V gene's germline CDR1 is LNHDA and CDR2 SQIVND (reference sequence). The CDR3 runs 17 residues. With 4 bases removed from V and 0 bases from J, the gap between germline ends came to 16 bases. Here the CDR3 reads CASSSRVAGNSYNEQFF. CDR3 DNA: TGTGCCAGTAGTAGCCGAGTTGCGGGGAACTCCTACAATGAGCAGTTCTTC.

The table lists this clonotype with many counts. The rearrangement uses TRBV11-2 and TRBJ2-5; D gene uncertain. The CDR3 runs to 12 residues. The V and J ends lost 5 bases and 3 bases respectively, with 7 bases between them. CDR1 is SGHAT and CDR2 is FQNNGV in the germline V gene. CDR3 DNA sequence: TGTGCCAGCAGCCCACAGAAAGAGACCCAGTACTTC. It is translated as CASSPQKETQYF.

This clonotype was seen more than once but under ten times. The V call is TRBV3-1, the J call TRBJ2-7; 10 bases line up with TRBD2. The CDR3 spans 15 residues. The germline V gene encodes CDR1 LGHDT and CDR2 YNNKEL (reference sequence). The V segment lost 2 bases and the J segment 6 bases; nucleotides outside the gene matches: 7. The CDR3 region is CASSQKTAGGREQYF. CDR3 sequence (DNA): TGTGCCAGCAGCCAAAAAACAGCGGGGGGGCGCGAGCAGTACTTC.

This clonotype was picked up a small number of times. This chain joins TRBV20-1 and TRBJ2-1; 7 nucleotides line up with TRBD1. The CDR3 is made up of 14 amino acids. Per the germline V gene, CDR1 is DFQATT and CDR2 is SNEGSKA (reference sequence). The V and J ends lost 1 base and 2 bases, in that order; junction bases with no gene match: 2. In DNA form, the CDR3 reads TGCAGTGCTAGAGGTCAGGGGGCCTACAATGAGCAGTTCTTC. This translates into CSARGQGAYNEQFF.

This clonotype was counted only a few times. The chain links TRBV12-5 to TRBJ1-1, with D perhaps TRBD1 (5 bases). Trimming shortened V by 7 bases and J by 5 bases, and 17 bases separated the two germline ends. The CDR3 has 14 amino acids. Germline-derived CDR1 and CDR2 are LGHNT and FRNRAP. CDR3 bases: TGTGCTAGTGCCGGATCTACAGGAATTACTGAAGCTTTCTTT. Encoded protein: CASAGSTGITEAFF.

This sequence joins TRBV29-1 and TRBJ2-5; D gene unclear. CDR1 is SQVTM, CDR2 ANQGSEA, per germline. Trimming took 7 bases from V and 2 from J, leaving 17 bases between them. CDR3 length: 14 residues. In DNA form, the CDR3 reads TGCAGCGCCCATAGGAGTGGACGACAAGAGACCCAGTACTTC. This encodes CSAHRSGRQETQYF.

In this sample, this clonotype turned up many times. The chain uses TRBV3-1 and TRBJ2-7; either TRBD1 or TRBD2 may supply D (5 bases each). V was shortened by 3 bases and J by 6 bases, with 9 bases between the two germline ends. The CDR3 consists of 12 residues. CDR1 LGHDT and CDR2 YNNKEL come from the germline V gene (reference sequence). The CDR3 loop is CASSQRGGEQYF. The CDR3 nucleotides are TGTGCCAGCAGCCAGCGTGGGGGCGAGCAGTACTTC.

This clonotype was seen repeatedly, ten times or more. The gene calls are TRBV2 and TRBJ1-3, with no clear D. V lost 6 bases, J lost 7 bases, and 7 bases lay in between. The CDR3 consists of 11 residues. Germline values: CDR1 SNHLY, CDR2 FYNNEI. The CDR3 loop is CASSVDNTIYF. In nucleotides, the CDR3 is TGTGCCAGCAGCGTCGATAACACCATATATTTT.

This clonotype has only a few counts. V and J are TRBV6-1 and TRBJ2-7; 8 bases align to TRBD1. Germline CDR1 reads MNHNS; CDR2 reads SASEGT. The CDR3 extends over 15 amino acids. Unmatched junction bases numbered 2, after V lost 1 base and J lost 0 bases. The CDR3, as DNA: TGTGCCAGCAGTGAAGAAGGGACAGGCTCCTACGAGCAGTACTTC. Its protein is CASSEEGTGSYEQYF.

The table lists this clonotype with many counts. The chain carries TRBV6-1 and TRBJ1-5, with 11 bases aligning to TRBD1. With 10 bases clipped from V and 0 bases from J, the junction kept 11 bases outside the gene matches. Germline assignment: CDR1 MNHNS and CDR2 SASEGT. This CDR3 region has 17 residues. Written as DNA, the CDR3 is TGTGCCACCGACGGGACAGGGGGGCTACTTAGCAATCAGCCCCAGCATTTT. Protein: CATDGTGGLLSNQPQHF.

The chain is built from TRBV12-3 or TRBV12-4 and TRBJ2-7; maybe TRBD1 (7 bases). V dropped 7 bases and J dropped 2 bases, with 36 bases sitting between them. This CDR3 comprises 21 residues. CDR3 bases: TGTGCCAGCACCTCCGGGACAGCGGGCGTCCAATCCCTGCGGGTCCCCTACGAGCAGTACTTC. Protein: CASTSGTAGVQSLRVPYEQYF.

This rearrangement joins TRBV7-9 to TRBJ2-7, with a tentative D call TRBD2 (5 bases). In germline, CDR1 is SEHNR, CDR2 FQNEAQ (reference sequence). CDR3 length: 14 residues. The germline V and J ends were trimmed by 1 base and 2 bases, with 9 bases remaining between them. CDR3 sequence: CASSLVGLAYEQYF. The CDR3 DNA reads TGTGCCAGCAGCTTAGTTGGACTTGCCTACGAGCAGTACTTC.

This clonotype was seen at least ten times. The chain carries TRBV30 and TRBJ2-3, with unresolved D. The germline CDR1 and CDR2 sequences are GTSNPN and SVGIG (reference sequence). Trimming cost V 1 base and J 2 bases, with 7 bases left between them. The CDR3 covers 13 residues. CDR3 in DNA: TGTGCCTGGAGTGGTACCCTCACAGATACGCAGTATTTT. Protein: CAWSGTLTDTQYF.

This clonotype was seen a handful of times. The rearrangement joins TRBV12-3 or TRBV12-4 to TRBJ1-3; 10 bases map to TRBD1. The CDR3 extends over 15 amino acids. The V and J ends lost 4 bases and 4 bases, in that order; junction bases with no gene match: 4. CDR3 nucleotides: TGTGCCAGCAGTTCCGACAGGGGGCCCGGAAACACCATATATTTT. Its translation: CASSSDRGPGNTIYF.

This clonotype turned up a few times. The CDR3 nucleotides read TGTGCCAGCCTTAACTCCGGGACGGACTATGGCTACACCTTC. This encodes CASLNSGTDYGYTF. This chain links TRBV2 with TRBJ1-2; TRBD1 is a possible D gene (5 bases). The CDR3 covers 14 residues. The ends were cut back, 8 bases at V and 3 bases at J, with 16 bases in the middle. Germline V gene lookup returns CDR1 SNHLY and CDR2 FYNNEI.

This clonotype was detected ten times or more. V gene TRBV29-1 combines with J gene TRBJ2-7; possibly TRBD1 for D (5 bases). This CDR3 spans 11 amino acids. V gave up 4 bases and J gave up 3 bases, with 7 bases separating them. Germline CDR1 reads SQVTM; CDR2 reads ANQGSEA. The CDR3 DNA reads as TGCAGCGTTGCCAGGGACTACGAGCAGTACTTC. Translated, it gives CSVARDYEQYF.

The sample holds one count of this clonotype. Since a much larger clone is just one base distant, this may be a read error. The CDR3 DNA follows: TGTGCCAGCAGCTCAAGCGGGAACACTTACATTGAGCAGTTCTTC. Protein sequence: CASSSSGNTYIEQFF. The chain is built from TRBV7-8 and TRBJ2-1; 7 bases are shared with TRBD2. CDR1 and CDR2 from the germline V gene are SGHVS and FQNEAQ. This CDR3 spans 15 amino acids.

The chain employs TRBV11-1 and TRBJ2-1; 7 bases are a match to TRBD2. This CDR3 spans 15 amino acids. Germline V gives CDR1 SGHAT, CDR2 FQDESV (reference sequence). V lost 3 bases, J lost 4 bases, and 6 bases stayed unmatched. CDR3 loop: CASSFGGGPYNEQFF. The CDR3 nucleotides are TGTGCCAGCAGCTTTGGGGGAGGGCCGTACAATGAGCAGTTCTTC.

This clonotype was counted ten times or more. This chain uses TRBV20-1 with TRBJ1-2; D is uncertain. From germline, CDR1 is DFQATT and CDR2 SNEGSKA (reference sequence). The CDR3 has 12 residues. Trimming took 3 bases from V and 3 from J, leaving 8 bases between them. CDR3 DNA: TGCAGTGCTAGTGTTTCCTACTATGGCTACACCTTC. Translating gives CSASVSYYGYTF.

The genes are TRBV7-3 and TRBJ2-5; 9 bases are a match to TRBD2. CDR3 length: 15 residues. Germline V gene data show CDR1 as SGHTA and CDR2 as FQGTGA. Trimming took 3 bases from V and 3 from J; bases not matched to a gene: 5. CDR3 bases: TGTGCCAGCAGCTTTCCCGAGCGGGGGGAAGAGACCCAGTACTTC. It translates to CASSFPERGEETQYF.

This clonotype showed up just a few times. V is TRBV18 and J is TRBJ1-1, with D possibly TRBD1 on 5 matching bases. The germline V gene has CDR1 KGHSH and CDR2 LQKENI. Trimming stripped 6 bases from V and 0 bases from J, with 17 bases between. The CDR3 spans 16 residues. The CDR3 loop reads CASSPREAIMNTEAFF. Here the CDR3 DNA reads TGTGCCAGCTCCCCCAGGGAAGCGATTATGAACACTGAAGCTTTCTTT.

Details on this clonotype: A junction boundary mismatches the germline segment, possibly from a read error. For the CDR3, the DNA is TGCAGTGCTAGAGATAATGGCCAGGGTAATTCACCCCTCAACTTT. It is translated as CSARDNGQGNSPLNF. The chain joins TRBV20-1 to TRBJ1-6; TRBD1 is a possible D gene (5 bases). CDR1 DFQATT and CDR2 SNEGSKA come from the germline V gene (reference sequence). The CDR3 totals 15 residues.

This clonotype was recorded many times. The CDR3 nucleotides are TGTGCCAGCAGTCTAGAGACAGCAATCGGGTCCTACGAGCAGTACTTC. It encodes CASSLETAIGSYEQYF. The chain uses TRBV2 and TRBJ2-7; D might be TRBD1 (5 bases). The CDR3 sequence is 16 residues long. V was cut by 5 bases and J by 1 base, with 18 bases left in between. Germline CDR1 SNHLY, CDR2 FYNNEI.

This clonotype has only a few counts. The chain links TRBV6-8 to TRBJ2-2, with D tentatively TRBD1 (5 bases). Trimming removed 4 bases from V and 4 bases from J, with 16 bases in between. Germline V lookup: CDR1 MNHGY, CDR2 SAAAGT. CDR3 size: 16 residues. CDR3 region: CASSSPRGTSTGELFF. The CDR3 nucleotides are TGTGCCAGCAGTTCCCCTAGGGGCACAAGCACCGGGGAGCTGTTTTTT.

This clonotype has a count of ten or more. V and J are TRBV19 and TRBJ2-1, with TRBD2 identical over 10 bases. The CDR3 extends over 14 amino acids. The germline V gene has CDR1 LNHDA and CDR2 SQIVND (reference sequence). J lost 5 bases, V lost 4 bases, and 2 bases had no gene match. CDR3 in amino acids: CASSNGLADNEQFF. The CDR3 region has the DNA TGTGCCAGTAGTAACGGACTAGCGGACAATGAGCAGTTCTTC. The variable domain in full, with the rest retrieved from reference TRBV19 and TRBJ2-1, is DGGITQSPKYLFRKEGQNVTLSCEQNLNHDAMYWYRQDPGQGLRLIYYSQIVNDFQKGDIAEGYSVSREKKESFPLTVTSAQKNPTAFYLCASSNGLADNEQFFGPGTRLTVL.

This clonotype was detected many times. This chain joins TRBV3-1 and TRBJ2-7; perhaps TRBD2 as D (6 bases). V lost 1 base and J 1 base, leaving 14 bases between the germline ends. From germline, CDR1 is LGHDT and CDR2 YNNKEL (reference sequence). The CDR3 loop spans 16 amino acids. The CDR3 DNA reads as TGTGCCAGCAGCCAAGTCCGGGGGACTTATTCCTACGAGCAGTACTTC. This sequence encodes CASSQVRGTYSYEQYF.